This T cell receptor (beta chain) was profiled in a study of vaccination and CD4 T cells after COVID-19. In the study overall: In culture, cells were exposed to overlapping spike peptides from SARS-CoV-2, HCoV-NL63, HCoV-OC43 and HCoV-229E.

Treatment: 10-day PBMC culture with coronavirus spike peptide pools or control peptides (ViraFEST assay). There are a few counts of this clonotype. The antigen remains undetermined. Per germline, CDR1 SGHAT and CDR2 FQNNGV. This CDR3 has 13 amino acids. The V segment lost 5 bases and the J segment 3 bases; nucleotides outside the gene matches: 4. Study-level results: Spike mono-reactivity was evident in 304 of the 307 vaccine-specific clones derived from convalescent patients.

The Oncomine TCR Beta short-read assay generated sequence data from the DNA of cultured CD4+ T cells. TCRdb used MiXCR to reprocess the PCR reads, holding one entry per CDR3 protein. Of roughly 20,000 distinct CDR3 sequences listed, 43% are singletons. This TCR was sampled from a human donor who had recovered from COVID-19. The sequences come from CD4+ T cells from blood, cultured in vitro, collected after SARS-CoV-2 vaccination. The rearrangement uses TRBV11-2 and TRBJ2-7, with TRBD2 matching over 7 bases. The CDR3 DNA reads TGTGCCAGCAGCCCTCGGGACTACTACGAGCAGTACTTC. It specifies CASSPRDYYEQYF.